Following are 22 T cell receptor beta chains from one sample sequenced in a study of PD-1 blockade in classical Hodgkin lymphoma. Sequencing was performed with immunoSEQ multiplex PCR; in TCRdb, only in-frame clones are kept and a portion is missing. The sample has roughly 12,000 clones; about nine tenths are singletons. Relapse was seen in all patients after autologous stem cell transplantation, and brentuximab vedotin exposure was variable. Out of thawed PBMCs, magnetic negative selection purified CD4+ T cells. The sample in question was CD4+ T cells from blood, obtained at baseline. These receptors were taken from a human donor with classical Hodgkin lymphoma.

This clone appeared once. This rearrangement joins TRBV11-3 to TRBJ2-1, with 13 bases fitting TRBD2. Germline V gives CDR1 SGHNT, CDR2 YENEEA. The CDR3 is 15 amino acids. V shed 5 bases and J 9 bases; nucleotides not matched to a gene: 7. The DNA of the CDR3 is TGTGCCAGCAGCAGGACTAGCGGGAGCGTGGGTGAGCAGTTCTTC. It specifies CASSRTSGSVGEQFF.

The CDR3 region is CASGIQGGDTQYF. CDR3 nucleotides: TGTGCCAGCGGCATACAGGGGGGAGATACGCAGTATTTT. The chain carries TRBV6-1 and TRBJ2-3; 8 nucleotides line up with TRBD1. The CDR3 extends over 13 amino acids. Unmatched junction bases numbered 6, after V lost 8 bases and J lost 5 bases. The V gene's germline CDR1 is MNHNS and CDR2 SASEGT.

CDR3 DNA sequence: TGCGCCAGCAGCTTCGGTGCGGACTACAATGAGCAGTTCTTC. Amino acids: CASSFGADYNEQFF. The chain employs TRBV5-1 and TRBJ2-1; D is unresolved. The CDR3 totals 14 residues. The ends were cut back, 2 bases at V and 3 bases at J, with 9 bases in the middle. The V gene's germline CDR1 is SGHRS and CDR2 YFSETQ.

The chain joins TRBV5-5 to TRBJ2-7; 9 nucleotides match TRBD1. CDR1 and CDR2 (germline): SGHKS, YYEKEE (reference sequence). This CDR3 region has 13 residues. V lost 5 bases and J lost 5; bases outside the gene matches: 5. The CDR3 sequence is CASSPTGGHEQYF. The CDR3 DNA reads as TGTGCCAGCAGTCCCACAGGGGGCCACGAGCAGTACTTC.

The chain employs TRBV9 and TRBJ2-5, with TRBD2 matching 7 bases. CDR3 length equals 16 residues. V shed 4 bases, J shed 3 bases, and the junction held 12 bases outside the gene matches. Germline V gene data show CDR1 as SGDLS and CDR2 as YYNGEE. The CDR3 bases are TGTGCCAGCAGCCCACGTTGGGGTCGGGGGGAAGAGACCCAGTACTTC. This encodes CASSPRWGRGEETQYF.

This chain connects TRBV5-1 to TRBJ2-3, with unresolved D. Deletions cut 5 bases from V and 6 bases from J, with 7 bases between. This CDR3 contains 11 residues. The V gene's germline CDR1 is SGHRS and CDR2 YFSETQ. CDR3 nucleotide sequence: TGCGCCAGCAGACTGGCGGATACGCAGTATTTT. It yields the protein CASRLADTQYF.

The chain is built from TRBV18 and TRBJ2-1; the D gene could be TRBD1 or TRBD2 (5 bases each). The CDR3 runs to 15 residues. Germline values: CDR1 KGHSH, CDR2 LQKENI. V lost 6 bases and J 3 bases, leaving 15 bases between the germline ends. This chain's CDR3 is CASSQTRGNYNEQFF. The CDR3 DNA reads as TGTGCCAGCTCTCAAACACGGGGCAACTACAATGAGCAGTTCTTC.

This rearrangement joins TRBV19 to TRBJ1-1; D is ambiguous. The CDR3 consists of 13 residues. CDR1 and CDR2 (germline): LNHDA, SQIVND (reference sequence). Trimming removed 4 bases at V and 6 bases at J, with 12 bases between. This CDR3 is CASSKLLGSEAFF. The CDR3 DNA sequence: TGTGCCAGTAGTAAACTACTCGGGTCTGAAGCTTTCTTT. Looking up the rest from reference TRBV19 and TRBJ1-1 gives the full variable domain: DGGITQSPKYLFRKEGQNVTLSCEQNLNHDAMYWYRQDPGQGLRLIYYSQIVNDFQKGDIAEGYSVSREKKESFPLTVTSAQKNPTAFYLCASSKLLGSEAFFGQGTRLTVV.

This clone was detected a few times. The gene calls are TRBV27 and TRBJ2-7; 8 bases fit TRBD1. The CDR3 has 12 residues. With V trimmed by 6 bases and J by 5 bases, 3 bases remained unmatched. Germline V gene data show CDR1 as MNHEY and CDR2 as SMNVEV (reference sequence). The CDR3 sequence: CASSRGPNEQYF. The CDR3, as DNA: TGTGCCAGCAGCAGGGGGCCTAACGAGCAGTACTTC.

The gene calls are TRBV9 and TRBJ1-2; D is possibly TRBD1 (5 bases). Trimming removed 4 bases at V and 6 bases at J, with 22 bases between. The germline gives CDR1 SGDLS, CDR2 YYNGEE. The CDR3 runs 16 residues. CDR3 nucleotide sequence: TGTGCCAGCAGCACCGCCGGGACCCCCAAGGTTGATGGCTACACCTTC. Translating it yields CASSTAGTPKVDGYTF.

CDR3 amino acids: CASTEGGTMNTEAFF. The CDR3, as DNA: TGTGCCAGCACCGAGGGGGGCACCATGAACACTGAAGCTTTCTTT. The chain links TRBV6-1 to TRBJ1-1; maybe TRBD1 (6 bases). Trimming took off 7 bases at V and 0 bases at J, with 15 bases between the two ends. The CDR3 has 15 amino acids. Germline V gene sequence: CDR1 MNHNS, CDR2 SASEGT.

DNA of the CDR3: TGTGCCAGCAAGAAGGGACGCACAAACAATGAGCAGTTCTTC. It translates to CASKKGRTNNEQFF. The genes are TRBV2 and TRBJ2-1, with D perhaps given as TRBD1 or TRBD2 (5 bases each). There are 14 residues in the CDR3. Trimming left V 7 bases short and J 5 bases short, with 15 bases between. CDR1 is SNHLY, CDR2 FYNNEI, per germline.

This clone showed up just a few times. The genes are TRBV7-9 and TRBJ1-5; possibly TRBD1 for D (5 bases). V lost 3 bases to trimming and J lost 4 bases, with 7 bases between them. Per the germline V gene, CDR1 is SEHNR and CDR2 is FQNEAQ (reference sequence). The CDR3 length is 13 residues. CDR3 amino acids: CASSFAGNQPQHF. The CDR3, as DNA: TGTGCCAGCAGCTTCGCAGGGAATCAGCCCCAGCATTTT.

The V and J genes are TRBV28 and TRBJ2-1; 9 nucleotides match TRBD2. From germline, CDR1 is MDHEN and CDR2 SYDVKM. V lost 7 bases to trimming and J lost 2 bases; unmatched junction nucleotides: 6. This CDR3 is built from 15 residues. The CDR3 is CASITGGRAYNEQFF. The CDR3 DNA is TGTGCCAGCATCACGGGCGGGAGGGCCTACAATGAGCAGTTCTTC.

The chain carries TRBV2 and TRBJ2-3, with D unresolved. This CDR3 is built from 13 residues. Germline lookup yields CDR1 SNHLY and CDR2 FYNNEI. Trimming cost V 4 bases and J 3 bases, with 8 bases left between them. The CDR3 is CASSGGFTDTQYF. In nucleotides, the CDR3 is TGTGCCAGCAGTGGTGGGTTTACAGATACGCAGTATTTT. Drawing the rest from reference TRBV2 and TRBJ2-3, the complete variable domain is EPEVTQTPSHQVTQMGQEVILRCVPISNHLYFYWYRQILGQKVEFLVSFYNNEISEKSEIFDDQFSVERPDGSNFTLKIRSTKLEDSAMYFCASSGGFTDTQYFGPGTRLTVL.

The V and J genes are TRBV7-9 and TRBJ2-4, with D perhaps assigned TRBD1 or TRBD2 (5 bases each). The CDR3 length is 14 residues. Germline-derived CDR1 and CDR2 are SEHNR and FQNEAQ (reference sequence). With 5 bases removed from V and 0 bases from J, the gap between germline ends came to 8 bases. CDR3 bases: TGTGCCAGCAGCAGGGACCTAGCCAAAAACATTCAGTACTTC. Translating gives CASSRDLAKNIQYF.

This chain links TRBV11-3 with TRBJ2-3; 7 nucleotides agree with TRBD2. This CDR3 is built from 14 residues. Germline CDR1 reads SGHNT; CDR2 reads YENEEA. J gave up 6 bases and V 3 bases, and 6 bases lay outside the gene matches. CDR3 coding DNA: TGTGCCAGCAGCTTGACTAGCCCCCCGGATACGCAGTATTTT. Amino acid sequence: CASSLTSPPDTQYF.

The chain uses TRBV28 and TRBJ1-4; possibly TRBD1 for D (5 bases). This CDR3 spans 16 amino acids. CDR1 is MDHEN, CDR2 SYDVKM, per germline. The germline V and J ends were trimmed by 10 bases and 2 bases, with 20 bases remaining between them. The CDR3 region has the DNA TGTGCCATCCAATCACCCCCAGGGCTGACTAATGAAAAACTGTTTTTT. Translating it yields CAIQSPPGLTNEKLFF. The full variable domain, its missing parts supplied by reference TRBV28 and TRBJ1-4, is DVKVTQSSRYLVKRTGEKVFLECVQDMDHENMFWYRQDPGLGLRLIYFSYDVKMKEKGDIPEGYSVSREKKERFSLILESASTNQTSMYLCAIQSPPGLTNEKLFFGSGTQLSVL.

V is TRBV10-3 and J is TRBJ2-7, with no clear D. The CDR3 has 14 amino acids. V dropped 4 bases and J dropped 1 base, with 11 bases sitting between them. Germline V lookup: CDR1 ENHRY, CDR2 SYGVKD. CDR3 residues: CAISGASPSYEQYF. The CDR3 nucleotides read TGTGCCATCAGTGGGGCTAGTCCTTCCTACGAGCAGTACTTC.

V usage is TRBV5-1 and J usage is TRBJ1-6, with D unclear. Trimming took 6 bases from V and 0 from J, leaving 7 bases between them. This CDR3 is 14 amino acids long. The germline V gene encodes CDR1 SGHRS and CDR2 YFSETQ. The CDR3 sequence: CASKASSYNSPLHF. DNA for the CDR3: TGCGCCAGCAAAGCAAGCTCCTATAATTCACCCCTCCACTTT.

The J gene is TRBJ2-1, the V gene TRBV6-1, with D hard to call. CDR3 length equals 13 residues. V shed 7 bases and J shed 4 bases, with 11 bases lying between them. Germline V gives CDR1 MNHNS, CDR2 SASEGT. This CDR3 is CASTHYSYNEQFF. CDR3 nucleotide sequence: TGTGCCAGCACCCACTACAGTTACAATGAGCAGTTCTTC.

The chain joins TRBV18 to TRBJ2-3; D gene uncertain. Germline CDR1 is KGHSH and CDR2 is LQKENI. V shed 3 bases and J shed 2 bases, with 3 bases lying between them. This CDR3 region has 12 residues. The CDR3: CASSPSTDTQYF. DNA of the CDR3: TGTGCCAGCTCACCTTCCACAGATACGCAGTATTTT.